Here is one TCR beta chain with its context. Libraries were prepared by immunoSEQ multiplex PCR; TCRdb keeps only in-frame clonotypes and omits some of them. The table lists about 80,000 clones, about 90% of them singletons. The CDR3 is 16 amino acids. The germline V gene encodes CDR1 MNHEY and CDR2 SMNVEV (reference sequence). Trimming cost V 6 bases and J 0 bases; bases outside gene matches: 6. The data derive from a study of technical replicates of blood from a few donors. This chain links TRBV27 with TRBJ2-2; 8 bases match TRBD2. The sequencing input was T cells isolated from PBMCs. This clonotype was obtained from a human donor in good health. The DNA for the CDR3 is TGTGCCAGCAGCTACTTAGCGGGAACGAACACCGGGGAGCTGTTTTTT. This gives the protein CASSYLAGTNTGELFF.